Listed below are T cell receptor beta chains from one sample, sequenced in a study of T-cell reconstitution after alpha-beta-depleted transplantation in children. MiXCR was run by TCRdb on the PCR reads, yielding one entry per CDR3 protein. The data show about 440,000 distinct CDR3 sequences, roughly two fifths seen once. Material: PBMCs, obtained before TCRalphabeta/CD19-depleted stem cell transplant. All receptors come from a girl aged 2 to 10 with aplastic anemia, due to receive a stem cell transplant. Each CDR3 is given with its conserved first and last residue. The D gene is left open where the match is weak. A row's size may be missing; if present it is once, few, many or a size class.

-	TRBV20-1	TRBJ1-1	-	CSATRGAGRDTEAFF	TGCAGTGCTACAAGGGGGGCAGGGCGGGACACTGAAGCTTTCTTT
TRBD1	TRBV6-1	TRBJ2-7	many	CASSKDRVYEQYF	TGTGCCAGCAGTAAGGACAGGGTCTACGAGCAGTACTTC
-	TRBV20-1	TRBJ1-3	-	CSARTVGFSGNTIYF	TGCAGTGCTAGGACCGTGGGGTTCTCTGGAAACACCATATATTTT
-	TRBV7-9	TRBJ2-5	many	CASSPKRDSPYQETQYF	TGTGCCAGCAGCCCCAAACGGGACTCCCCGTACCAAGAGACCCAGTACTTC
-	TRBV6-2/TRBV6-3	TRBJ2-2	-	CASSSMNTGELFF	TGTGCCAGCAGTTCTATGAACACCGGGGAGCTGTTTTTT
TRBD2	TRBV7-9	TRBJ2-3	few	CASSLSGAMGTDTQYF	TGTGCCAGCAGCTTAAGCGGGGCTATGGGCACAGATACGCAGTATTTT
-	TRBV7-8	TRBJ2-7	-	CASKERAAYEQYF	TGTGCCAGCAAGGAGCGGGCCGCCTACGAGCAGTACTTC
-	TRBV29-1	TRBJ2-1	-	CSVAGTYNEQFF	TGCAGCGTTGCCGGGACTTACAATGAGCAGTTCTTC
-	TRBV7-9	TRBJ1-1	-	CASSFARAEAFF	TGTGCCAGCAGCTTTGCAAGGGCAGAAGCTTTCTTT
TRBD2	TRBV28	TRBJ2-5	-	CASSIGLAGGLQETQYF	TGTGCCAGCAGTATCGGACTAGCGGGGGGGCTGCAAGAGACCCAGTACTTC
TRBD1	TRBV27	TRBJ1-1	-	CASSPAGTGNTEAFF	TGTGCCAGCAGTCCTGCCGGGACAGGGAACACTGAAGCTTTCTTT
-	TRBV7-6	TRBJ1-1	once	CASSPSVDSEAFF	TGTGCCAGCAGCCCTAGTGTGGATTCTGAAGCTTTCTTT
TRBD2	TRBV12-3/TRBV12-4	TRBJ2-4	few	CASSRLAGENIQYF	TGTGCCAGCAGCCGACTAGCTGGAGAAAACATTCAGTACTTC
-	TRBV6-1	TRBJ2-7	many	CASTGASLNEQYF	TGTGCCAGTACGGGAGCCAGCCTAAACGAGCAGTACTTC
TRBD1	TRBV28	TRBJ2-5	-	CASSLGQGASQETQYF	TGTGCCAGCAGTCTCGGACAGGGGGCCTCTCAAGAGACCCAGTACTTC
-	TRBV20-1	TRBJ2-3	-	CSARDPVGTDTQYF	TGCAGTGCTAGAGATCCGGTTGGGACAGATACGCAGTATTTT
-	TRBV10-1	TRBJ2-1	few	CASSAYVQSSYNEQFF	TGCGCCAGCAGTGCCTATGTTCAGAGCTCCTACAATGAGCAGTTCTTC
-	TRBV7-9	TRBJ2-7	-	CASSLVAMSPGWQYF	TGTGCCAGCAGCTTAGTTGCTATGTCCCCCGGATGGCAGTACTTC
-	TRBV29-1	TRBJ1-1	-	CSVEEAGWAEAFF	TGCAGCGTTGAAGAGGCAGGGTGGGCTGAAGCTTTCTTT
TRBD1	TRBV5-1	TRBJ2-5	-	CASSNGDRPPAETQYF	TGCGCCAGCAGCAATGGGGACAGGCCACCGGCAGAGACCCAGTACTTC
TRBD2	TRBV7-2	TRBJ2-3	-	CASSSVAGGPTDTQYF	TGTGCCAGCAGCTCCGTAGCGGGAGGGCCGACAGATACGCAGTATTTT
TRBD2	TRBV9	TRBJ2-5	few	CASSELEGGPSETQYF	TGTGCCAGCAGCGAATTGGAGGGAGGGCCGTCGGAGACCCAGTACTTC
TRBD1	TRBV5-1	TRBJ2-7	once	CASSFGQGLGEQYF	TGCGCCAGCAGCTTTGGACAGGGGCTGGGCGAGCAGTACTTC
-	TRBV6-1	TRBJ2-2	many	CASSRQDTGELFF	TGTGCCAGCAGCCGACAGGACACCGGGGAGCTGTTTTTT
-	TRBV4-3	TRBJ2-5	many	CASSQDLTGEEGETQYF	TGCGCCAGCAGCCAAGATCTAACAGGGGAGGAGGGAGAGACCCAGTACTTC
TRBD2	TRBV6-2/TRBV6-3	TRBJ2-2	-	CASSYGTSGSAGELFF	TGTGCCAGCAGTTACGGGACTAGCGGGAGCGCCGGGGAGCTGTTTTTT
-	TRBV6-1	TRBJ2-7	-	CASSTPSAAAYEQYF	TGTGCCAGCAGTACGCCCTCTGCTGCAGCTTACGAGCAGTACTTC
TRBD1	TRBV10-3	TRBJ1-4	-	CAISKGATNEKLFF	TGTGCCATCAGTAAGGGGGCGACTAATGAAAAACTGTTTTTT
-	TRBV20-1	TRBJ1-2	-	CSARLDTNYGYTF	TGCAGTGCCAGGCTCGACACAAACTATGGCTACACCTTC
-	TRBV19	TRBJ2-2	-	CATCVTGNTGELFF	TGTGCCACCTGCGTTACAGGGAACACCGGGGAGCTGTTTTTT
TRBD2	TRBV6-5	TRBJ2-1	-	CASSYKRGDGKQFF	TGTGCCAGCAGTTATAAGCGGGGGGACGGCAAACAGTTCTTC
-	TRBV20-1	TRBJ2-7	once	CSAKGGLGTLPYEQYF	TGCAGTGCTAAGGGGGGGCTGGGGACCCTTCCTTACGAGCAGTACTTC
-	TRBV27	TRBJ2-1	-	CASGQEQGNNEQFF	TGTGCCAGCGGGCAAGAGCAGGGAAACAATGAGCAGTTCTTC
-	TRBV6-2/TRBV6-3	TRBJ2-1	-	CASRDQKGLVGSNEQFF	TGTGCCAGCAGGGACCAAAAAGGGCTAGTAGGGTCCAATGAGCAGTTCTTC
-	TRBV11-2	TRBJ2-5	-	CASSLGGVGETQYF	TGTGCCAGCAGCTTAGGAGGGGTTGGAGAGACCCAGTACTTC
-	TRBV12-3/TRBV12-4	TRBJ2-5	-	CASSRKGPAETQYF	TGTGCCAGCAGTCGGAAAGGGCCTGCAGAGACCCAGTACTTC
-	TRBV7-2	TRBJ2-3	-	CASSLELGTTDTQYF	TGTGCCAGCAGCTTAGAGTTGGGGACAACAGATACGCAGTATTTT
-	TRBV18	TRBJ2-5	few	CASSPAETQYF	TGTGCCAGCTCACCGGCAGAGACCCAGTACTTC
TRBD1	TRBV12-3/TRBV12-4	TRBJ1-2	once	CASSLRDRAGYTF	TGTGCCAGCAGTTTGCGGGACAGGGCTGGCTACACCTTC
-	TRBV7-2	TRBJ2-2	many	CASSLALRTVTTGELFF	TGTGCCAGCAGCTTAGCGCTCAGGACAGTGACAACCGGGGAGCTGTTTTTT
TRBD2	TRBV6-1	TRBJ2-7	many	CASANPSGSRYEQYF	TGTGCCAGCGCCAACCCTAGCGGGAGTCGCTACGAGCAGTACTTC
-	TRBV12-3/TRBV12-4	TRBJ2-1	-	CASSLAAYEQFF	TGTGCCAGCAGTTTGGCAGCGTATGAGCAGTTCTTC
-	TRBV30	TRBJ2-2	once	CGRGGNTGELFF	TGTGGTCGGGGAGGGAACACCGGGGAGCTGTTTTTT
-	TRBV5-1	TRBJ2-5	many	CASSMTREETQYF	TGCGCCAGCAGCATGACTAGGGAAGAGACCCAGTACTTC
-	TRBV15	TRBJ2-7	-	CATSRDTSSYEQYF	TGTGCCACCAGCAGAGACACGTCTTCCTACGAGCAGTACTTC
-	TRBV20-1	TRBJ2-3	-	CSARDPQRPSTDTQYF	TGCAGTGCTAGAGATCCCCAGCGACCTAGCACAGATACGCAGTATTTT
TRBD1	TRBV5-1	TRBJ2-5	many	CASPPYRGRETQYF	TGCGCCAGCCCCCCCTACAGGGGGAGAGAGACCCAGTACTTC
-	TRBV5-1	TRBJ2-3	-	CASRRGGGRGTDTQYF	TGCGCCAGCAGAAGAGGTGGGGGCAGGGGCACAGATACGCAGTATTTT
TRBD1	TRBV7-6	TRBJ2-5	-	CASSLGPGQIQETQYF	TGTGCCAGCAGCTTGGGGCCGGGACAGATCCAAGAGACCCAGTACTTC
TRBD1	TRBV20-1	TRBJ1-6	-	CSARGQGGLYNSPLHF	TGCAGTGCCCGTGGACAGGGGGGGTTGTATAATTCACCCCTCCACTTT
-	TRBV29-1	TRBJ1-1	few	CSVDVSNTEAFF	TGCAGCGTTGATGTAAGCAACACTGAAGCTTTCTTT
-	TRBV10-3	TRBJ2-6	-	CPISDAMGSGANVLTF	TGTCCCATCAGTGATGCTATGGGCTCTGGGGCCAACGTCCTGACTTTC
TRBD2	TRBV12-3/TRBV12-4	TRBJ2-3	-	CASLPEGTSARQFTDTQYF	TGTGCCAGCCTACCAGAGGGTACTAGCGCCCGCCAGTTCACAGATACGCAGTATTTT
TRBD2	TRBV11-3	TRBJ2-1	-	CASSRSSGGPGDEQFF	TGTGCCAGCAGCAGATCTAGCGGGGGGCCCGGGGATGAGCAGTTCTTC
-	TRBV20-1	TRBJ2-3	once	CSARDPEGNRDTQYF	TGCAGTGCTAGAGACCCCGAAGGGAACCGCGATACGCAGTATTTT